This T cell receptor beta chain was documented in a study of cytomegalovirus exposure and HLA in healthy donors. Whole-study findings and limits: Relative to equally common others, HLA-associated TCR beta chains showed greater clonal expansion in a later analysis. It is likely that the observed cluster of highly shared sequence variants was a sequencing artifact. A link between a missense DCLRE1C variant and TCR beta V- and J-gene trimming emerged from a later analysis.

Worth noting for this clone: Its antigen remains unknown.

Amplification used 60 Vbeta primers and 13 Jbeta primers. Here immunoSEQ multiplex PCR was the method, and the copy in TCRdb shows in-frame clones only, minus some. The sample contains about 180,000 clones, over 70% of which appear only once. Germline V gene lookup returns CDR1 GTSNPN and CDR2 SVGIG (reference sequence). The length of the CDR3 is 13 residues. V lost 0 bases, J lost 4 bases, and 9 bases lay in between. The rearrangement links TRBV30 to TRBJ1-1; D unclear. The sequencing sample was made of PBMCs. The sequence was obtained from a woman in her sixties in good health and CMV-seropositive. CDR3 nucleotide sequence: TGTGCCTGGAGTGTTTTGAGGGCCACTGAAGCTTTCTTT. This codes for CAWSVLRATEAFF.